A selection of T cell receptor beta chains follows, all from one sample in a study of Graves' ophthalmopathy and Graves' hyperthyroidism. TCRdb re-derived calls from the multiplex PCR reads in MiXCR, one entry per CDR3 protein. Altogether nearly 400,000 distinct CDR3 sequences are present, around 17% being singletons, with the ten largest covering 1.6%. Specimen: peripheral blood. Every receptor here comes from a woman between 18 and 30 years old with Graves' ophthalmopathy. The CDR3 runs from the conserved cysteine through the conserved F or W. The order of the fields is clone size, D gene, J gene, V gene, CDR3 DNA, CDR3 protein. A D gene is named only where the DNA matches it firmly. Only some rows state a clone size, as once, few, many or a class for expanded clones.

clone_size: NA
d_call: TRBD1
j_call: TRBJ1-2
v_call: TRBV12-3/TRBV12-4
cdr3_nt: TGTGCCAGCAGTCTCCTGGGACAGGGGAAGGGCTACACCTTC
cdr3_aa: CASSLLGQGKGYTF

clone_size: NA
d_call: TRBD1
j_call: TRBJ1-3
v_call: TRBV11-1
cdr3_nt: TGTGCCAGCAGCGCGGGACAGGGGAGCTCTGGAAACACCATATATTTT
cdr3_aa: CASSAGQGSSGNTIYF

clone_size: few
d_call: NA
j_call: TRBJ2-5
v_call: TRBV5-1
cdr3_nt: TGCGCCAGCAGAGCTGGAGCGGAGACCCAGTACTTC
cdr3_aa: CASRAGAETQYF

clone_size: many
d_call: TRBD1
j_call: TRBJ1-1
v_call: TRBV24-1
cdr3_nt: TGTGCCACCAGTGAATCGGGACAGGGAGCTTTCTTT
cdr3_aa: CATSESGQGAFF

clone_size: many
d_call: TRBD2
j_call: TRBJ2-5
v_call: TRBV7-2
cdr3_nt: TGTGCCAGCAGCGAAACTAGCGGAAGGTCTTTAGGGACCCAGTACTTC
cdr3_aa: CASSETSGRSLGTQYF

clone_size: many
d_call: TRBD1
j_call: TRBJ1-5
v_call: TRBV4-1
cdr3_nt: TGCGCCAGCAGTAGGGACAGGGGTTTTTATAGCAATCAGCCCCAGCATTTT
cdr3_aa: CASSRDRGFYSNQPQHF

clone_size: NA
d_call: TRBD1
j_call: TRBJ2-2
v_call: TRBV28
cdr3_nt: TGTGCCAGCAGACCTGGCAGGGGGACCACCGGGGAGCTGTTTTTT
cdr3_aa: CASRPGRGTTGELFF

clone_size: many
d_call: TRBD1
j_call: TRBJ1-2
v_call: TRBV12-3/TRBV12-4
cdr3_nt: TGTGCCAGCAGTGCTCCGCCGGGACAGGGCTATGGCTACACCTTC
cdr3_aa: CASSAPPGQGYGYTF

clone_size: many
d_call: NA
j_call: TRBJ2-4
v_call: TRBV7-2
cdr3_nt: TGTGCCAGCAGTTGGGAGCCCGCCAAAAACATTCAGTACTTC
cdr3_aa: CASSWEPAKNIQYF

clone_size: few
d_call: NA
j_call: TRBJ1-2
v_call: TRBV6-2/TRBV6-3
cdr3_nt: TGTGCCAGCAGTTACCCTCCGACTACGGGCTATGGCTACACCTTC
cdr3_aa: CASSYPPTTGYGYTF

clone_size: many
d_call: TRBD1
j_call: TRBJ2-5
v_call: TRBV7-9
cdr3_nt: TGTGCCAGCAGCAGACCGGGACAGGGGCCTAGAGAGACCCAGTACTTC
cdr3_aa: CASSRPGQGPRETQYF

clone_size: many
d_call: NA
j_call: TRBJ1-5
v_call: TRBV4-1
cdr3_nt: TGCGCCAGCAGCCAGGACCTCGGGCTTCAGCCCCAGCATTTT
cdr3_aa: CASSQDLGLQPQHF

clone_size: many
d_call: NA
j_call: TRBJ2-7
v_call: TRBV7-2
cdr3_nt: TGTGCCAGCAGCATCCGACTCGAGCAGTACTTC
cdr3_aa: CASSIRLEQYF

clone_size: NA
d_call: NA
j_call: TRBJ1-3
v_call: TRBV12-3/TRBV12-4
cdr3_nt: TGCGCCAGCAGTTTGCGCCAGGCATTACCCTCTGGAAACACCATATATTTT
cdr3_aa: CASSLRQALPSGNTIYF

clone_size: many
d_call: NA
j_call: TRBJ1-5
v_call: TRBV6-5
cdr3_nt: TGTGCCAGCAGTTACTTCGGGGAGAGGGATCAGCCCCAGCATTTT
cdr3_aa: CASSYFGERDQPQHF

clone_size: many
d_call: NA
j_call: TRBJ1-1
v_call: TRBV7-8
cdr3_nt: TGTGCCAGCAGCCAACGCTGGGGGGCCAACACTGAAGCTTTCTTT
cdr3_aa: CASSQRWGANTEAFF

clone_size: many
d_call: NA
j_call: TRBJ2-7
v_call: TRBV12-3/TRBV12-4
cdr3_nt: TGTGCCAGCAGTTTATGGCATAGTGGATCGCTGTACGAGCAGTACTTC
cdr3_aa: CASSLWHSGSLYEQYF

clone_size: many
d_call: TRBD1
j_call: TRBJ2-7
v_call: TRBV4-3
cdr3_nt: TGCGCCAGCAGCCAATCAGGGGGCCTCCCCTACGAGCAGTACTTC
cdr3_aa: CASSQSGGLPYEQYF

clone_size: many
d_call: NA
j_call: TRBJ1-1
v_call: TRBV19
cdr3_nt: TGTGCCAGTATAAGCCCGAGGGTAAGCAGAAACGTCAACACTGAAGCTTTCTTT
cdr3_aa: CASISPRVSRNVNTEAFF

clone_size: many
d_call: NA
j_call: TRBJ2-5
v_call: TRBV11-2
cdr3_nt: TGTGCCAGCAGCCCCCCTCTCTTAGGGGGGGAGACCCAGTACTTC
cdr3_aa: CASSPPLLGGETQYF